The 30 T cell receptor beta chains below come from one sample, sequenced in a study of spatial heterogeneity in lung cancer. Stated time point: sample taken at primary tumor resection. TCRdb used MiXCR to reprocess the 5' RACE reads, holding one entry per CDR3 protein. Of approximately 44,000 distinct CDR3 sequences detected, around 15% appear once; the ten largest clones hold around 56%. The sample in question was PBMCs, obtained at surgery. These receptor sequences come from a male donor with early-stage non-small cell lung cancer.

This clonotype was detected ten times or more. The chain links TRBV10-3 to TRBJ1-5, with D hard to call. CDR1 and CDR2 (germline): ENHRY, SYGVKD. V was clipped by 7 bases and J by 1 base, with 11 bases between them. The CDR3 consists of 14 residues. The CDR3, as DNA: TGTGCCATCAAAGGGAGCCAGAGCAATCAGCCCCAGCATTTT. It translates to CAIKGSQSNQPQHF.

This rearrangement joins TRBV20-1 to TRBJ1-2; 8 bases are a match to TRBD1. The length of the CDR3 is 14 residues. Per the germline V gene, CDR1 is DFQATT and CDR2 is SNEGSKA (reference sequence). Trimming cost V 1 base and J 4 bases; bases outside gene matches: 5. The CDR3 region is CSARARQGAYGYTF. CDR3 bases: TGCAGTGCTAGAGCCCGGCAGGGGGCCTATGGCTACACCTTC.

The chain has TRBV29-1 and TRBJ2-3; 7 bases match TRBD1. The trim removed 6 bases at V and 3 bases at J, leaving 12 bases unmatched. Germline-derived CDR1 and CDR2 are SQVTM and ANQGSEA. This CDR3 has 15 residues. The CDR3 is CSVQPRGGVTDTQYF. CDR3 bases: TGCAGCGTACAACCTAGAGGGGGCGTGACAGATACGCAGTATTTT.

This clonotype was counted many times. DNA for the CDR3: TGTGCCAGCAGCTTGGTTTGGGGAACGAACACTGAAGCTTTCTTT. It specifies CASSLVWGTNTEAFF. This chain links TRBV5-6 with TRBJ1-1; no clear D gene. This CDR3 spans 15 amino acids. Germline CDR1 reads SGHDT; CDR2 reads YYEEEE. V was pared by 0 bases and J by 1 base, with 10 bases between.

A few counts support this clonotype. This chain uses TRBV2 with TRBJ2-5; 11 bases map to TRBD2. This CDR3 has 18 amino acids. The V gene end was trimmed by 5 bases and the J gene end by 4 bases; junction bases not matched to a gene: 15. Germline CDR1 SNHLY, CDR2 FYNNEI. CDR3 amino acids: CASSTSSGGNPILETQYF. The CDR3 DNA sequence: TGTGCCAGCAGTACATCTAGCGGGGGGAACCCCATCCTAGAGACCCAGTACTTC.

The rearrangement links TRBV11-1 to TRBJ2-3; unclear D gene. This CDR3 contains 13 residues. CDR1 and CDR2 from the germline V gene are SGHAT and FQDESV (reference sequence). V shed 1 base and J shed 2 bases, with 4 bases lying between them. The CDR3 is CASSLGPTDTQYF. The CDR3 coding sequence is TGTGCCAGCAGCTTAGGACCCACAGATACGCAGTATTTT.

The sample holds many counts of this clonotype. The CDR3 DNA is TGCAGTGCATATCATAACAGGGGGCGCTTTCAGCCCCAGCATTTT. It yields the protein CSAYHNRGRFQPQHF. This chain connects TRBV20-1 to TRBJ1-5; 9 bases align to TRBD1. In germline, CDR1 is DFQATT, CDR2 SNEGSKA (reference sequence). The V and J ends lost 6 bases and 6 bases, in that order; junction bases with no gene match: 12. This CDR3 has 15 residues.

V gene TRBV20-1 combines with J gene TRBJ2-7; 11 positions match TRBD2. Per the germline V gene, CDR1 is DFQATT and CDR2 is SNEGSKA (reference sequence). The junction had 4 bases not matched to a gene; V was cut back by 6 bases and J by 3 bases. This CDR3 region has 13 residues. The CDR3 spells CSAGTSGGYEQYF. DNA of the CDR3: TGCAGTGCCGGGACTAGCGGAGGCTACGAGCAGTACTTC.

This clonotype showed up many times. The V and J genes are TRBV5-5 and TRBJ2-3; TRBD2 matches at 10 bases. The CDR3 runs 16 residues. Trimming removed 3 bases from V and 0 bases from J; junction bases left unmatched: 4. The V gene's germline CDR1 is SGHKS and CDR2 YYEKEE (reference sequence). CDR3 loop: CASSSLLAGSTDTQYF. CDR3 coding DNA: TGTGCCAGCAGCTCCCTACTAGCGGGAAGCACAGATACGCAGTATTTT. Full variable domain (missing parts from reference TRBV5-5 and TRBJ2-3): DAGVTQSPTHLIKTRGQQVTLRCSPISGHKSVSWYQQVLGQGPQFIFQYYEKEERGRGNFPDRFSARQFPNYSSELNVNALLLGDSALYLCASSSLLAGSTDTQYFGPGTRLTVL.

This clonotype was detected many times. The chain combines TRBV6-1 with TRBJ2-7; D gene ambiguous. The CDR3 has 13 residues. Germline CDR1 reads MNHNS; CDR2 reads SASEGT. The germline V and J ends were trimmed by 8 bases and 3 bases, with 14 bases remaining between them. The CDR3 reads CASRQTQLYEQYF. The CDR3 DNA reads TGTGCCAGCCGCCAGACACAACTCTACGAGCAGTACTTC.

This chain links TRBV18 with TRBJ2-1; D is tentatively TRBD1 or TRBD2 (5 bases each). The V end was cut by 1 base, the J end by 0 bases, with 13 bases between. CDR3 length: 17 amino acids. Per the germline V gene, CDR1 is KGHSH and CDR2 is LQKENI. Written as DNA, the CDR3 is TGTGCCAGCTCACCACTAATGGCAGGGAGCTCCTACAATGAGCAGTTCTTC. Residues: CASSPLMAGSSYNEQFF. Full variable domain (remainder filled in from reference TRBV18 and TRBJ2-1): NAGVMQNPRHLVRRRGQEARLRCSPMKGHSHVYWYRQLPEEGLKFMVYLQKENIIDESGMPKERFSAEFPKEGPSILRIQQVVRGDSAAYFCASSPLMAGSSYNEQFFGPGTRLTVL.

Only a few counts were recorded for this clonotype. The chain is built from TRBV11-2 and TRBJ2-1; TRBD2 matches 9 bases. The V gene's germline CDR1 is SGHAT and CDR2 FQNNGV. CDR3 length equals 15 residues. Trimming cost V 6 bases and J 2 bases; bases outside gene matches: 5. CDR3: CASRDSGSPYNEQFF. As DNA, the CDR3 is TGTGCCAGCAGAGATAGCGGGAGCCCCTACAATGAGCAGTTCTTC.

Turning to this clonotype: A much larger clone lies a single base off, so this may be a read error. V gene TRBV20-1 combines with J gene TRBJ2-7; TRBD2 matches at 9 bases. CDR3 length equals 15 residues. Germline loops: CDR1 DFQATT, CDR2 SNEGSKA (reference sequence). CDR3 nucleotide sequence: TGCGGTGCTAGAGAGCTTAGCGGGGGATACTACGAGCAGTACTTC. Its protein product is CGARELSGGYYEQYF.

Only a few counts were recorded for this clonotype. CDR3 sequence reads: CASNTPRWQRNQPQHF. In DNA, the CDR3 is TGTGCCAGTAATACCCCACGGTGGCAGAGAAATCAGCCCCAGCATTTT. The gene calls are TRBV19 and TRBJ1-5; D is unclear. The CDR3 is made up of 16 amino acids. Trimming shortened V by 7 bases and J by 4 bases, and 20 bases separated the two germline ends. CDR1 and CDR2 (germline): LNHDA, SQIVND (reference sequence).

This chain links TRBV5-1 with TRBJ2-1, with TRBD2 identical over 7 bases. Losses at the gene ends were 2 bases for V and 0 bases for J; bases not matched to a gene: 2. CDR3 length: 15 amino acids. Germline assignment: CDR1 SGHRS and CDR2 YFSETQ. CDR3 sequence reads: CASSFLAGSYNEQFF. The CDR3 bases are TGCGCCAGCAGCTTCTTAGCGGGCTCCTACAATGAGCAGTTCTTC. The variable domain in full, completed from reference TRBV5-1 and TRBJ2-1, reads KAGVTQTPRYLIKTRGQQVTLSCSPISGHRSVSWYQQTPGQGLQFLFEYFSETQRNKGNFPGRFSGRQFSNSRSEMNVSTLELGDSALYLCASSFLAGSYNEQFFGPGTRLTVL.

The CDR3 loop reads CASGSGETGELFF. The CDR3 nucleotides are TGCGCCAGCGGATCGGGAGAAACCGGGGAGCTGTTTTTT. This chain links TRBV10-2 with TRBJ2-2, with D possibly TRBD2 on 6 matching bases. Germline V gives CDR1 WSHSY, CDR2 SAAADI. Trimming took off 8 bases at V and 5 bases at J, with 12 bases between the two ends. The CDR3 totals 13 residues.

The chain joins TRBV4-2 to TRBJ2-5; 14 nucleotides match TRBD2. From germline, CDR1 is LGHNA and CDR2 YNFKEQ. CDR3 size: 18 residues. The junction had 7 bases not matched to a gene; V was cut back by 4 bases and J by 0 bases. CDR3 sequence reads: CASSLRLAGGVDQETQYF. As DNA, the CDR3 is TGTGCCAGCAGCCTCCGACTAGCGGGGGGGGTTGACCAAGAGACCCAGTACTTC.

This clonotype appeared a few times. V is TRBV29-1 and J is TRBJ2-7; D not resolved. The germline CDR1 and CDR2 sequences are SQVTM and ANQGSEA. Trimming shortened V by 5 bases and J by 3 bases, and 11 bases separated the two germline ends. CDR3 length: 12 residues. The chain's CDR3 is CSVLGVNYEQYF. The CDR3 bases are TGCAGCGTTCTTGGGGTAAACTACGAGCAGTACTTC.

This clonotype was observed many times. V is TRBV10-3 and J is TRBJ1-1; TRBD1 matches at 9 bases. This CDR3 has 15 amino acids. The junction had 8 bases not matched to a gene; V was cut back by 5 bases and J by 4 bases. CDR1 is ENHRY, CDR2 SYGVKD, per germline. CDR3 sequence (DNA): TGTGCCATCAGTCCCGGGACAGGGTTGGGCACTGAAGCTTTCTTT. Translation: CAISPGTGLGTEAFF.

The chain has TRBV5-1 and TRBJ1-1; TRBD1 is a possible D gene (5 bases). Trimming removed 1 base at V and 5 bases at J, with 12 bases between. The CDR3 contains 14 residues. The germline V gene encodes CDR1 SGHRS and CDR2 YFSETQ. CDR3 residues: CASSLQGTGTEAFF. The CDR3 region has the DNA TGCGCCAGCAGCTTGCAGGGTACGGGGACTGAAGCTTTCTTT. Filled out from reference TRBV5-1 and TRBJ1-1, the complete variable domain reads KAGVTQTPRYLIKTRGQQVTLSCSPISGHRSVSWYQQTPGQGLQFLFEYFSETQRNKGNFPGRFSGRQFSNSRSEMNVSTLELGDSALYLCASSLQGTGTEAFFGQGTRLTVV.

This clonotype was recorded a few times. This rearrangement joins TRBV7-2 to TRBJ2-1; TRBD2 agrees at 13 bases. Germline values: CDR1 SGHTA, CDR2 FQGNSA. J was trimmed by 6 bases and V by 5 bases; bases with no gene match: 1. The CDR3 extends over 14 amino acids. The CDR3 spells CASSRTSGGNEQFF. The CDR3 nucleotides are TGTGCCAGCAGCAGGACTAGCGGGGGCAATGAGCAGTTCTTC.

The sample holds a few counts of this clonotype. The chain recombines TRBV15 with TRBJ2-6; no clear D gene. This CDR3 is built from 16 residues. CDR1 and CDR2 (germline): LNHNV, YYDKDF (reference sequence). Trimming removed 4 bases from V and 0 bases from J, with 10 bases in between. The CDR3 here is CATSKTENSGANVLTF. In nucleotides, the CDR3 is TGTGCCACCAGCAAAACCGAAAACTCTGGGGCCAACGTCCTGACTTTC.

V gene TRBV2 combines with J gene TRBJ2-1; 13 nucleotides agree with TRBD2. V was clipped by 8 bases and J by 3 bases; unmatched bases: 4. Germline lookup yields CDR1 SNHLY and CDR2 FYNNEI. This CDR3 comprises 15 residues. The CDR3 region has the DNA TGTGCCAGCTCTAGGACTAGCGGGGGCTACAATGAGCAGTTCTTC. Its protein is CASSRTSGGYNEQFF. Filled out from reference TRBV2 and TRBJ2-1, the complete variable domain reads EPEVTQTPSHQVTQMGQEVILRCVPISNHLYFYWYRQILGQKVEFLVSFYNNEISEKSEIFDDQFSVERPDGSNFTLKIRSTKLEDSAMYFCASSRTSGGYNEQFFGPGTRLTVL.

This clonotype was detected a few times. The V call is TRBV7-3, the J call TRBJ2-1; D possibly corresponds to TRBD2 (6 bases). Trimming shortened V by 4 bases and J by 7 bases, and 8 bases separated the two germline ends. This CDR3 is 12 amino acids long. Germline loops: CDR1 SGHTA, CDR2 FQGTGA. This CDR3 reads CASSSRENEQFF. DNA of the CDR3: TGTGCCAGCAGCTCCCGGGAGAATGAGCAGTTCTTC.

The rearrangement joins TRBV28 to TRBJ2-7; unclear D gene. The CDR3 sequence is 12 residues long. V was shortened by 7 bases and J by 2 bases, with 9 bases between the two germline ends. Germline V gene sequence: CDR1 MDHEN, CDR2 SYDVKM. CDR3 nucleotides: TGTGCCAGCACACGCCAGACCTACGAGCAGTACTTC. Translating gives CASTRQTYEQYF.

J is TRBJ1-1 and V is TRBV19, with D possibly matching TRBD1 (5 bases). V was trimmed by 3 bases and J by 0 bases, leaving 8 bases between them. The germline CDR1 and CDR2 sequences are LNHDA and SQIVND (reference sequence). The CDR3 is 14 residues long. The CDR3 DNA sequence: TGTGCCAGTAGTATCGGACACATGAACACTGAAGCTTTCTTT. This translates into CASSIGHMNTEAFF.

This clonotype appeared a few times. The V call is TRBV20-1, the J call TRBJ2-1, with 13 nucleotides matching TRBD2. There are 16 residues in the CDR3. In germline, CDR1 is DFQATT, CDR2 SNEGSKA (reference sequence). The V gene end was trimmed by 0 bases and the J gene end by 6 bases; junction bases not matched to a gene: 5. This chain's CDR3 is CSARDPTSGRANEQFF. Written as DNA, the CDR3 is TGCAGTGCTAGAGACCCAACTAGCGGGAGGGCCAATGAGCAGTTCTTC.

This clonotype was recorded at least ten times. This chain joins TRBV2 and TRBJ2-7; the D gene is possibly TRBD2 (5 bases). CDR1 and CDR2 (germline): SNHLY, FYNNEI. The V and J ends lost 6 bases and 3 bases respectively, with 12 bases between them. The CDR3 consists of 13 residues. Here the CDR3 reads CASSPGILYEQYF. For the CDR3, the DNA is TGTGCCAGCAGCCCGGGAATCCTCTACGAGCAGTACTTC.

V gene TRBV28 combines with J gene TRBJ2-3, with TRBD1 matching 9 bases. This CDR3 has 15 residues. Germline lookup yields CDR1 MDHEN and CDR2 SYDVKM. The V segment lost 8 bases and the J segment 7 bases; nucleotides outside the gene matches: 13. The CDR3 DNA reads TGTGCCAGCGGTCCCGGGACAGGGCCGGGGTATACGCAGTATTTT. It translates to CASGPGTGPGYTQYF. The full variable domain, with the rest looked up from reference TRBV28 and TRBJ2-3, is DVKVTQSSRYLVKRTGEKVFLECVQDMDHENMFWYRQDPGLGLRLIYFSYDVKMKEKGDIPEGYSVSREKKERFSLILESASTNQTSMYLCASGPGTGPGYTQYFGPGTRLTVL.

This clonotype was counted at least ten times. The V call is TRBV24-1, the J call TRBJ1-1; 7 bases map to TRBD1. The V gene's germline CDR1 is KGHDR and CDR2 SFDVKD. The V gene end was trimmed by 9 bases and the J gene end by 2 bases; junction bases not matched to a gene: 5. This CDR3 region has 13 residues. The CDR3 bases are TGTGCCACCCGACAGGGACTCAACACTGAAGCTTTCTTT. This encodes CATRQGLNTEAFF.